This TCR beta chain was sequenced in a study of shared clonotypes between healthy human individuals. About the research overall: Donor ages ranged 18 to 49 years: two women, a few men.

The V end lost 7 bases, the J end lost 5 bases, and 18 bases lay between the germline ends. CDR3 length: 14 amino acids. CDR1 is GTSNPN and CDR2 is SVGIG in the germline V gene (reference sequence). Deep was the level used in running the assay. Every subset had its genomic DNA shared out evenly among several immunoSEQ plates. Profiled with immunoSEQ multiplex PCR; TCRdb holds only in-frame clones, not every one. The profile shows fewer than 500,000 clones, 60% to 80% of them singletons. This clone was seen a handful of times. The sample was PBMCs. The clonotype was recovered from a woman between 35 and 50 years old in good health. Some clones in this sample may be carry-over from other donors' samples. J is TRBJ2-4 and V is TRBV30, with D possibly being TRBD1 (6 bases). CDR3 bases: TGTGCCTCCGACAGGTGGACGTCGGAAAACATTCAGTACTTC. This sequence encodes CASDRWTSENIQYF.